Shown below are 10 T cell receptor beta chains from a single sample sequenced in a study of shared clonotypes between healthy human individuals. Only CD45RO-negative cells positively selected for CCR7 counted as naive CD8 cells, so terminally differentiated effector memory CD45RA+ cells were excluded. Sequencing used immunoSEQ multiplex PCR; TCRdb keeps in-frame clones, though not all of them. The sample yields approximately 2,200,000 clones, 90% to 95% seen once. Material for sequencing was naive CD8+ T cells from PBMCs. Receptors were obtained from a man aged 18 to 29 in good health. Some clones in this sample may be carry-over from other donors' samples.

This rearrangement joins TRBV10-3 to TRBJ2-7; 8 bases map to TRBD1. The CDR3 is 12 residues long. The J segment lost 8 bases and the V segment lost 6 bases, leaving 6 bases of the junction unmatched. Germline assignment: CDR1 ENHRY and CDR2 SYGVKD. As DNA, the CDR3 is TGTGCCATCAGGGTACAGGGGGAGAAGCAGTACTTC. Residues: CAIRVQGEKQYF.

The chain couples TRBV18 to TRBJ1-2; TRBD1 is a possible D gene (5 bases). This CDR3 has 14 residues. The germline V gene encodes CDR1 KGHSH and CDR2 LQKENI. V was pared by 1 base and J by 8 bases, with 14 bases between. For the CDR3, the DNA is TGTGCCAGCTCACCACTCGGACAACAATTGGGCTACACCTTC. Translating it yields CASSPLGQQLGYTF.

The chain carries TRBV11-2 and TRBJ2-4, with TRBD1 matching over 9 bases. Per germline, CDR1 SGHAT and CDR2 FQNNGV. The CDR3 runs 15 residues. With 6 bases clipped from V and 0 bases from J, the junction kept 3 bases outside the gene matches. The CDR3 is CASRGQGLAKNIQYF. The CDR3, as DNA: TGTGCCAGCAGGGGACAGGGCCTAGCCAAAAACATTCAGTACTTC.

The gene calls are TRBV27 and TRBJ1-5, with 11 bases lining up with TRBD1. The trim removed 6 bases at V and 6 bases at J, leaving 7 bases unmatched. The germline CDR1 and CDR2 sequences are MNHEY and SMNVEV (reference sequence). The CDR3 contains 15 residues. CDR3 DNA: TGTGCCAGCAGGTCCGGGACAGGGGGGCTTCAGCCCCAGCATTTT. It yields the protein CASRSGTGGLQPQHF.

V gene TRBV19 combines with J gene TRBJ2-1; 11 bases line up with TRBD1. Germline CDR1 is LNHDA and CDR2 is SQIVND (reference sequence). The CDR3 consists of 16 residues. The junction had 10 bases not matched to a gene; V was cut back by 4 bases and J by 8 bases. The CDR3 sequence: CASSTGWTGGVDEQFF. The CDR3 DNA follows: TGTGCCAGTAGTACGGGTTGGACAGGGGGCGTCGATGAGCAGTTCTTC. Looking up the rest from reference TRBV19 and TRBJ2-1 gives the full variable domain: DGGITQSPKYLFRKEGQNVTLSCEQNLNHDAMYWYRQDPGQGLRLIYYSQIVNDFQKGDIAEGYSVSREKKESFPLTVTSAQKNPTAFYLCASSTGWTGGVDEQFFGPGTRLTVL.

This clone was observed a few times. Because it lacks the conserved phenylalanine or tryptophan at the end, this CDR3 is likely a read error. It is unclear where the CDR3 begins or ends on the DNA, so no DNA is shown, and the CDR3 is as TCRdb lists it. This sequence joins TRBV6-4 and TRBJ2-7; the table assigns TRBD1, which was not confirmed against the DNA. The germline CDR1 and CDR2 sequences are MRHNA and SNTAGT. The CDR3 length equals 8 residues, ends included. This chain's CDR3 is CATRQGGL.

The chain combines TRBV29-1 with TRBJ2-7; tentative D call: TRBD2 (5 bases). With 6 bases removed from V and 0 bases from J, the gap between germline ends came to 12 bases. Per the germline V gene, CDR1 is SQVTM and CDR2 is ANQGSEA. CDR3 size: 13 residues. CDR3 sequence: CSVPDGNSYEQYF. CDR3 bases: TGCAGCGTCCCGGACGGGAACTCCTACGAGCAGTACTTC.

The chain is built from TRBV6-5 and TRBJ2-3; no definite D call. The CDR3 is made up of 15 amino acids. V lost 0 bases to trimming and J lost 6 bases, with 13 bases between them. Per the germline V gene, CDR1 is MNHEY and CDR2 is SVGAGI. This chain's CDR3 is CASSYSSEGSDTQYF. As DNA, the CDR3 is TGTGCCAGCAGTTACTCGAGTGAAGGGTCGGATACGCAGTATTTT.

The rearrangement joins TRBV15 to TRBJ2-1; D call uncertain. The CDR3 spans 16 residues. V lost 0 bases and J lost 4, with 13 bases in between. CDR1 LNHNV and CDR2 YYDKDF come from the germline V gene (reference sequence). CDR3 DNA: TGTGCCACCAGCAGAGATCGCGTGCAAACTTACAATGAGCAGTTCTTC. Its translation: CATSRDRVQTYNEQFF.

V is TRBV7-6 and J is TRBJ2-7; perhaps D is TRBD1 or TRBD2 (5 bases each). The V end lost 0 bases, the J end lost 5 bases, and 11 bases lay between the germline ends. The CDR3 length is 14 residues. Germline V CDR1 and CDR2: SGHVS, FNYEAQ. For the CDR3, the DNA is TGTGCCAGCAGCTTAGCTGGCCCGGGACACGAGCAGTACTTC. Amino acid sequence: CASSLAGPGHEQYF.